Here is one T cell receptor (beta chain) with its context. This table comes from immunoSEQ multiplex PCR, and its TCRdb copy is limited to in-frame clones, with some not included. The sample yields about 240,000 clones, more than 75% seen once. CDR1 is SGHVS, CDR2 FNYEAQ, per germline. V was trimmed by 4 bases and J by 4 bases, leaving 16 bases between them. The CDR3 covers 15 residues. The sample belongs to a study of blood T cell repertoires in COVID-19. About the research overall: Researchers got acute and convalescent COVID-19 samples from the United States, Italy and Spain.

This sequence joins TRBV7-6 and TRBJ2-5, with D possibly TRBD2 on 5 matching bases. The TCR originated in a man at least 80 years old with acute or convalescent COVID-19. Sequencing was carried out using peripheral blood. CDR3 amino acids: CASSSPFDTRETQYF. The CDR3 nucleotides are TGTGCCAGCAGCTCCCCGTTCGACACTAGAGAGACCCAGTACTTC.